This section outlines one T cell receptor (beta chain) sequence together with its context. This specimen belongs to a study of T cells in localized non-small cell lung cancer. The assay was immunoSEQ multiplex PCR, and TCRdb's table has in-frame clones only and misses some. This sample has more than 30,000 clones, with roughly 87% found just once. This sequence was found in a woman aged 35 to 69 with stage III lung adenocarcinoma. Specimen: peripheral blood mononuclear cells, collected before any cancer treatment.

The CDR3 spells CASSLGLATDTQYF. The CDR3 DNA is TGTGCCAGCAGTTTGGGACTAGCCACAGATACGCAGTATTTT. V gene TRBV7-6 combines with J gene TRBJ2-3; the match to TRBD2 covers 9 bases. Losses at the gene ends were 6 bases for V and 2 bases for J; bases not matched to a gene: 3. The CDR3 has 14 residues. The V gene's germline CDR1 is SGHVS and CDR2 FNYEAQ.